This TCR beta chain was sequenced for a study of blood T cells in healthy people across ages (dated by TCRdb to about 2015). Background for the entire study: Template switching captured roughly one uniquely barcoded TCR beta cDNA molecule per two T cells in model experiments. To track age-related changes in TCR beta repertoire diversity, the study relied on deep sequencing normalized with unique cDNA molecular identifiers. The donors were split into four age groups: young (average around 15 years), middle-aged (about 40), aged (about 56) and long-lived (under 90). Donors of different ages were randomly distributed across sequencing lanes to avoid experimental bias. The study analyzed two additional independent replicas of 1 million unique cDNA reads from the same blood draw for two donors, one aged 18 to 29 and one aged 80 or older.

Donors were roughly 40 systemically healthy Caucasian individuals from Russia aged roughly 6 to 95 years. Approximately 9.7 milliliters of peripheral blood were drawn from each donor into EDTA-treated Vacutainer tubes. Ficoll-Paque density-gradient centrifugation was used to isolate PBMCs, with at least 6 million per sample. Trizol reagent was used to extract total RNA from PBMCs, with at least 6 micrograms per sample. For every donor, flow cytometry on a PBMC aliquot measured the percentage of naive CD45RAhigh/CD27high T cells. Looking up the germline V gene yields CDR1 SQVTM and CDR2 ANQGSEA. V loses 4 bases of germline sequence and J loses 0 bases, and the interval between the two ends is 18 bases. Including cysteine and phenylalanine, the CDR3 has 16 amino acids. Only CDR3 DNA remains: 48 bases, in frame from the first base. The protocol used for the library was 5' RACE. Sequencing took place on an Illumina HiSeq 2500. The second PCR ran for about 6 to 12 cycles and used a J-beta primer mix along with a sample-barcoded 5' primer. A template-switch 5' adaptor carrying 12 random nucleotides introduced a unique molecular identifier onto each TCR beta cDNA molecule. Each sample yielded at least 2.5 million CDR3-containing paired-end reads. First-strand cDNA synthesis was performed from all RNA using the Mint cDNA synthesis kit, with priming by a TRBC-specific oligonucleotide. After uracil-DNA glycosylase treatment, a first 18-cycle PCR used universal primers M1SS and BC2_uni_R on all cDNA. Per the authors' processing: For normalization, 1 million high-quality reads, each with a distinct molecular identifier, were randomly selected from each sample. Reads sharing molecular identifiers were discarded rather than binned into consensus sequences. MiTCR, with a Q25 quality threshold and the strictest error-elimination algorithm, was used for CDR3 identification, clonotype clustering and error correction. A nonparametric unseen species model using Euler transformation provided a lower-bound estimate of total TCR beta diversity. TCRdb trimmed the raw reads at Q25, called clones with MiXCR and kept productive beta chains. One record per CDR3 amino acid sequence lists the most common genes and DNA. The authors' filters were not applied to this entry. This sample has 780,000 or so distinct CDR3 sequences in its table, and around three fifths of those were observed once. About 26% of the sample is taken by the ten largest.

Beyond this particular receptor, the publication reports: Because the CMV infection status of the donors was unknown, age-related changes in expanded clonotypes may potentially have been confounded. Total diversity estimates from one million sequenced T cells were considered lower bounds and underestimates. Since profiling was done on bulk unsorted PBMCs, naive and antigen-experienced compartments could not be conclusively compared. As age increased, observed TCR beta diversity per million T cells dropped in a roughly linear way, and a significant reduction was already evident by age around 41. The long-lived group showed more naive CD4+ T cells, fewer expanded clones and increased TCR diversity than the aged group, suggesting age selection. Observed TCR beta diversity correlated strongly with the percentage of naive T cells measured by flow cytometry.

Note on this clonotype: Its antigen remains undetermined. The input lacks base qualities; no much larger clone sits a single base away.

Sequenced material: blood. The sequence joins TRBV29-1 to TRBJ1-2; possibly the D gene is TRBD1, per 5 matching bases. The clonotype comes from a man aged 40-50 years in good health. CDR3 sequence: CSVGSFGREANYGYTF. The DNA sequence is as follows: TGCAGCGTTGGCTCATTCGGCAGGGAAGCTAACTATGGCTACACCTTC. When the CDR3 is completed using the reference TRBV29-1 and TRBJ1-2 genes on either side, the full variable domain is SAVISQKPSRDICQRGTSLTIQCQVDSQVTMMFWYRQQPGQSLTLIATANQGSEATYESGFVIDKFPISRPNLTFSTLTVSNMSPEDSSIYLCSVGSFGREANYGYTFGSGTRLTVV.